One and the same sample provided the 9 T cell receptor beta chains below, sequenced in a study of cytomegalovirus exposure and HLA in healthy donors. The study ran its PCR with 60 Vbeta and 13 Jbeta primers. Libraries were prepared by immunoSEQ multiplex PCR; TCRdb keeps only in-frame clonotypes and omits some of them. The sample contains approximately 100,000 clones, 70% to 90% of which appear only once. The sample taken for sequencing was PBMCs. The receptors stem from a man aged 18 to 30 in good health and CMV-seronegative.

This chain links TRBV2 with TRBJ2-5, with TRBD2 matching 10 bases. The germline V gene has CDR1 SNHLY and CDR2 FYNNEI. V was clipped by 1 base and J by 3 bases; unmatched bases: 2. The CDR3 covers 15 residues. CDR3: CASSEERGGKETQYF. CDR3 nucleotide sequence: TGTGCCAGCAGTGAAGAGCGGGGGGGCAAAGAGACCCAGTACTTC.

CDR3 amino acids: CASSVRAGSTGELFF. CDR3 bases: TGTGCCAGCAGCGTCAGGGCGGGGAGCACCGGGGAGCTGTTTTTT. The chain joins TRBV2 to TRBJ2-2, with a weak D call TRBD2 (6 bases). The germline V and J ends were trimmed by 6 bases and 4 bases, with 15 bases remaining between them. The length of the CDR3 is 15 residues. Per the germline V gene, CDR1 is SNHLY and CDR2 is FYNNEI.

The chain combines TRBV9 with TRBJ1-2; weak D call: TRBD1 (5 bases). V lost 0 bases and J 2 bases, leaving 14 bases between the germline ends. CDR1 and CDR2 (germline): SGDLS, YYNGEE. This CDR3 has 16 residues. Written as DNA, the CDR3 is TGTGCCAGCAGCGTAGGTGGCGGCAGGGCCAACTATGGCTACACCTTC. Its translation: CASSVGGGRANYGYTF.

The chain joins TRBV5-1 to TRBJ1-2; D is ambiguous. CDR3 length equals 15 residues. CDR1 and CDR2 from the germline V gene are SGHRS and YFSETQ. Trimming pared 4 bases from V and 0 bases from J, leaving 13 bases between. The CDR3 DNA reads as TGCGCCAGCAGCCTTCCGAGCGGAGCTAACTATGGCTACACCTTC. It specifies CASSLPSGANYGYTF. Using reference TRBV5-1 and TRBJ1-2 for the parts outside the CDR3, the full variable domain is KAGVTQTPRYLIKTRGQQVTLSCSPISGHRSVSWYQQTPGQGLQFLFEYFSETQRNKGNFPGRFSGRQFSNSRSEMNVSTLELGDSALYLCASSLPSGANYGYTFGSGTRLTVV.

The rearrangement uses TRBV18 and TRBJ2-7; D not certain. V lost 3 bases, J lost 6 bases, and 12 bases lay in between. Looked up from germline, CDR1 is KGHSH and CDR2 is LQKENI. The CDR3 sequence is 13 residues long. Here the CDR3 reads CASSPERQGEQYF. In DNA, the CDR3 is TGTGCCAGCTCACCCGAAAGACAAGGCGAGCAGTACTTC.

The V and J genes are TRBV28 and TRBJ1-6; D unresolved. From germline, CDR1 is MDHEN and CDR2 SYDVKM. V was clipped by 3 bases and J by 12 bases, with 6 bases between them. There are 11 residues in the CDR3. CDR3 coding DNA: TGTGCCAGCAGTTTTGAGGGACCCCTCCACTTT. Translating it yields CASSFEGPLHF.

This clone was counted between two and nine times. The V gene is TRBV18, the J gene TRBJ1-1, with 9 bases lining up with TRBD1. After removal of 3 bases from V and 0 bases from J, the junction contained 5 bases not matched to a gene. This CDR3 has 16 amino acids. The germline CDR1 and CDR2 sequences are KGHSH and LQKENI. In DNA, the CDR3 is TGTGCCAGCTCACCCCGACAGGGGGATTTGAACACTGAAGCTTTCTTT. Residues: CASSPRQGDLNTEAFF.

The CDR3 sequence is CAWTYSGASTDTQYF. The CDR3 DNA reads TGTGCCTGGACCTATAGCGGGGCCAGCACAGATACGCAGTATTTT. This chain joins TRBV30 and TRBJ2-3; 8 bases match TRBD2. Per the germline V gene, CDR1 is GTSNPN and CDR2 is SVGIG (reference sequence). The CDR3 contains 15 residues. The V gene end was trimmed by 4 bases and the J gene end by 0 bases; junction bases not matched to a gene: 6.

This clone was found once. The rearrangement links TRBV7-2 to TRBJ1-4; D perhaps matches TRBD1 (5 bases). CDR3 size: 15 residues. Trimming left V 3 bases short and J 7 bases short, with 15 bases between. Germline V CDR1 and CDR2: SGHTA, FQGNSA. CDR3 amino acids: CASSFQAVGGEKLFF. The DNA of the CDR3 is TGTGCCAGCAGCTTTCAGGCCGTGGGGGGTGAAAAACTGTTTTTT.